The clone carrying this T cell receptor (beta chain) was counted at least ten times. From around 0.4 ug of RNA, a library with molecular barcoded alpha/delta and beta/gamma adaptors was made. Using its own MiXCR run on the reads, TCRdb lists one record per CDR3 protein. The data hold 130,000 or so distinct CDR3 sequences, with around 14% observed a single time. V was pared by 5 bases and J by 1 base, with 10 bases of the junction left unmatched. Germline-derived CDR1 and CDR2 are SGHAT and FQDESV (reference sequence). The CDR3 runs 17 residues. These data originate in a study of read filtering for tumor transcriptome and immune sequencing. Background on the study: Among patients, roughly 17 were male and some 15 female, aged about 40 to 90 (mean about 69). Whole-transcriptome libraries were prepared after DNase treatment. Revised staging placed 8 patients in R-ISS I, roughly 17 in II, more than five in III. RNA-seq yielded only roughly 80 to 1,400 TCR reads, IR-seq about 4 to 10.27 million.

Sequenced sample: a population of CD138-negative cells sorted from bone marrow. The TCR sequence derives from a donor aged 40 or older with multiple myeloma. This chain uses TRBV11-1 with TRBJ1-1; 10 bases line up with TRBD1. The CDR3 here is CASSRPGTGVGNTEAFF. The CDR3 DNA follows: TGTGCCAGCAGCCGTCCCGGGACAGGGGTGGGGAACACTGAAGCTTTCTTT.